The clone carrying this TCR beta chain has just a few counts. No antigen is known for it. Libraries for TCRalpha and TCRbeta carried sample barcodes and unique molecular identifiers via 5'RACE. TCRdb fed the 5' RACE reads into MiXCR, producing one record per CDR3 protein. The table has around 200,000 distinct CDR3 sequences, roughly a tenth seen once. The data were taken from a study of T-cell memory formation after mild COVID-19. In the study overall: Across donors, TCR clusters were largely donor specific.

V lost 1 base, J lost 3 bases, and 10 bases lay in between. The CDR3 loop spans 15 amino acids. Germline V CDR1 and CDR2: LGHNA, YSLEER. General study points: The finding that pre-infection memory included some responding clones suggested that cross-reactive memory joined.

The specimen was PBMCs or a T cell subset sorted from them (not recorded which). The chain carries TRBV4-3 and TRBJ1-5; D is ambiguous. This TCR derives from a man younger than 30 who had mild COVID-19 (a few samples of this study predate the infection). Cell type and time point are not known. The chain's CDR3 is CASSQASGHNQPQHF. The CDR3 DNA reads as TGCGCCAGCAGCCAAGCCTCGGGCCACAATCAGCCCCAGCATTTT.